Below are 10 T cell receptor beta chains sequenced from a single sample in a study of blood T cell repertoires in COVID-19. Here immunoSEQ multiplex PCR was the method, and the copy in TCRdb shows in-frame clones only, minus some. The table lists some 530,000 clones, around 85% of them singletons. Material: PBMCs or T cells enriched from blood (not recorded which). The receptors originated from a woman in her sixties who had recovered from COVID-19.

This clone was detected once. This chain connects TRBV30 to TRBJ1-1; D remains unclear. Germline values: CDR1 GTSNPN, CDR2 SVGIG (reference sequence). Trimming took 6 bases from V and 3 from J, leaving 5 bases between them. This CDR3 is built from 10 residues. CDR3 region: CACSYTEAFF. CDR3 sequence (DNA): TGTGCCTGCTCCTACACTGAAGCTTTCTTT.

This CDR3 is CASSGQGAGEQYV. For the CDR3, the DNA is TGTGCCAGCAGTGGACAGGGGGCGGGGGAGCAGTACGTC. The chain uses TRBV2 and TRBJ2-7; 10 nucleotides match TRBD1. The CDR3 runs to 13 residues. V dropped 4 bases and J dropped 7; count of bases not matched to a gene: 4. Per germline, CDR1 SNHLY and CDR2 FYNNEI.

This chain connects TRBV5-5 to TRBJ1-1, with 9 bases that match TRBD1. V gave up 5 bases and J gave up 10 bases; unmatched junction bases: 6. Germline lookup yields CDR1 SGHKS and CDR2 YYEKEE (reference sequence). The CDR3 loop spans 12 amino acids. The CDR3 sequence: CASRTDRGRAFF. The CDR3 coding sequence is TGTGCCAGCAGGACGGACAGGGGCCGAGCTTTCTTT.

The chain combines TRBV20-1 with TRBJ1-2; possibly TRBD1 for D (5 bases). Trimming removed 3 bases at V and 4 bases at J, with 15 bases between. The CDR3 has 14 amino acids. The germline CDR1 and CDR2 sequences are DFQATT and SNEGSKA (reference sequence). The CDR3 loop reads CSASQSTGSYGYTF. The CDR3 coding sequence is TGCAGTGCTAGTCAGTCAACAGGTTCCTATGGCTACACCTTC.

This chain links TRBV3-1 (or the pseudogene TRBV3-2) with TRBJ1-2; a weak D match, TRBD1 (5 bases). This CDR3 comprises 18 residues. Deletions cut 0 bases from V and 4 bases from J, with 21 bases between. Germline CDR1 LGHDT, CDR2 YNNKEL (reference sequence). The CDR3 nucleotides are TGTGCCAGCAGCCAAGATGCGAGGAGGAGGGCTGGGGGCTATGGCTACACCTTC. Encoded protein: CASSQDARRRAGGYGYTF.

The gene calls are TRBV6-6 and TRBJ2-1, with 7 bases identical to TRBD1. Germline loops: CDR1 MNHNY, CDR2 SVGAGI (reference sequence). The CDR3 is 14 residues long. The V gene end was trimmed by 9 bases and the J gene end by 6 bases; junction bases not matched to a gene: 11. The CDR3 sequence is CASVTGVRGNEQFF. The CDR3 DNA sequence: TGTGCCAGTGTCACAGGGGTAAGGGGCAATGAGCAGTTCTTC.

This clone was counted once. The J gene is TRBJ2-2, the V gene TRBV5-1; 9 bases match TRBD2. CDR1 and CDR2 (germline): SGHRS, YFSETQ. This CDR3 spans 18 amino acids. V lost 4 bases and J lost 2; bases outside the gene matches: 12. CDR3 bases: TGCGCCAGCAGCCGCAATGGGCTAGCGGGGCCCAACACCGGGGAGCTGTTTTTT. It yields the protein CASSRNGLAGPNTGELFF.

The chain joins TRBV5-4 to TRBJ1-2; a weak D match, TRBD1 (6 bases). Trimming took 3 bases from V and 4 from J, leaving 13 bases between them. CDR1 is SGHNT and CDR2 is YYREEE in the germline V gene (reference sequence). The CDR3 loop spans 14 amino acids. In DNA form, the CDR3 reads TGTGCCAGCAGCTCCGGACAGATCCTCTATGGCTACACCTTC. Translated: CASSSGQILYGYTF.

The gene calls are TRBV5-1 and TRBJ1-2, with 7 positions matching TRBD1. Trimming took 4 bases from V and 3 from J; bases not matched to a gene: 6. The CDR3 is 14 amino acids. Germline CDR1 and CDR2: SGHRS and YFSETQ. CDR3 loop: CASSAGDSYYGYTF. The CDR3 DNA follows: TGCGCCAGCAGCGCAGGGGACAGCTACTATGGCTACACCTTC.

This clone was found a few times. Mismatch with germline at one junction end may stem from a read error. The chain joins TRBV27 to TRBJ1-1; D may be TRBD1 (5 bases). The CDR3 consists of 13 residues. Germline CDR1 is MNHEY and CDR2 is SMNVEV (reference sequence). CDR3 nucleotide sequence: TGTGCCAGCCGATATGGTGGAGTTGGGGGGTGTCAATTT. Protein sequence: CASRYGGVGGCQF.